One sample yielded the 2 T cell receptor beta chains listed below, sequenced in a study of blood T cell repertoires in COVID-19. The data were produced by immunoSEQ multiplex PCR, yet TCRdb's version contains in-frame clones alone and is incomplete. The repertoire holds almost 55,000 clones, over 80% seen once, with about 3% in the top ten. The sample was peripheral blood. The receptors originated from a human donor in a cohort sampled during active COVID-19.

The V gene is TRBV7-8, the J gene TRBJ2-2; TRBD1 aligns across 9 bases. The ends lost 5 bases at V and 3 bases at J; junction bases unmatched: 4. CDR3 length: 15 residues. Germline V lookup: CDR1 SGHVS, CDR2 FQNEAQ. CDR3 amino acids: CASSLNRGHTGELFF. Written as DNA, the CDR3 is TGTGCCAGCAGCCTTAACAGGGGGCACACCGGGGAGCTGTTTTTT.

CDR3 sequence reads: CASSLGGGDTGELFF. Written as DNA, the CDR3 is TGTGCCAGCTCTCTAGGCGGGGGGGACACCGGGGAGCTGTTTTTT. The chain joins TRBV19 to TRBJ2-2; TRBD2 matches 9 bases. V shed 9 bases, J shed 3 bases, and the junction held 8 bases outside the gene matches. Germline V gene lookup returns CDR1 LNHDA and CDR2 SQIVND (reference sequence). The CDR3 has 15 residues.